The 9 T cell receptor beta chains below come from one sample, sequenced in a study of radiotherapy plus CTLA-4 blockade in lung cancer. Assay: immunoSEQ multiplex PCR; the TCRdb copy retains only in-frame clones and omits some. The table includes fewer than 65,000 clones, approximately 80% detected once. Sample: peripheral blood, taken from a patient treated with radiotherapy plus ipilimumab. Source of these receptors: a human donor with non-small cell lung cancer whose response to radiotherapy plus ipilimumab could not be evaluated.

V and J are TRBV19 and TRBJ1-4; tentatively, D is TRBD1 (5 bases). V was clipped by 3 bases and J by 10 bases, with 15 bases between them. The CDR3 consists of 14 residues. CDR1 is LNHDA, CDR2 SQIVND, per germline (reference sequence). This CDR3 is CASSIGAGLGKLFF. The CDR3 DNA follows: TGTGCCAGTAGTATCGGCGCGGGACTCGGAAAACTGTTTTTT.

V usage is TRBV27 and J usage is TRBJ2-5; 11 nucleotides match TRBD1. The CDR3 runs to 15 residues. V dropped 6 bases and J dropped 2; count of bases not matched to a gene: 5. Per germline, CDR1 MNHEY and CDR2 SMNVEV (reference sequence). The chain's CDR3 is CASRAGQGVQETQYF. The CDR3 region has the DNA TGTGCCAGCAGGGCGGGACAGGGGGTTCAAGAGACCCAGTACTTC.

The rearrangement joins TRBV11-2 to TRBJ2-5; TRBD1 might be the D (6 bases). Germline V gene data show CDR1 as SGHAT and CDR2 as FQNNGV. This CDR3 region has 14 residues. V was clipped by 5 bases and J by 1 base, with 11 bases between them. DNA of the CDR3: TGTGCCAGCAGCGCAGACAGGTTCCAAGAGACCCAGTACTTC. Residues: CASSADRFQETQYF.

The gene calls are TRBV5-4 and TRBJ2-5; D may be TRBD1 (6 bases). V was pared by 3 bases and J by 1 base, with 10 bases between. Germline CDR1 is SGHNT and CDR2 is YYREEE (reference sequence). This CDR3 comprises 14 residues. CDR3 loop: CASSSGQTQETQYF. The CDR3 DNA sequence: TGTGCCAGCAGCTCTGGACAGACCCAAGAGACCCAGTACTTC.

The V call is TRBV28, the J call TRBJ1-2; D is uncertain. The V gene's germline CDR1 is MDHEN and CDR2 SYDVKM. Trimming pared 6 bases from V and 2 bases from J, leaving 7 bases between. The CDR3 spans 12 residues. The CDR3 sequence is CASRRRNYGYTF. CDR3 coding DNA: TGTGCCAGCAGGCGTCGGAACTATGGCTACACCTTC.

The table lists this clone with a count of one. The V gene is TRBV7-8, the J gene TRBJ2-3; 7 nucleotides agree with TRBD1. Germline V gives CDR1 SGHVS, CDR2 FQNEAQ. This CDR3 comprises 14 residues. Trimming took 5 bases from V and 2 from J; bases not matched to a gene: 4. Here the CDR3 reads CASSRDRNTDTQYF. In nucleotides, the CDR3 is TGTGCCAGCAGCCGGGACAGAAACACAGATACGCAGTATTTT. The whole variable domain, remainder taken from reference TRBV7-8 and TRBJ2-3, is GAGVSQSPRYKVAKRGQDVALRCDPISGHVSLFWYQQALGQGPEFLTYFQNEAQLDKSGLPSDRFFAERPEGSVSTLKIQRTQQEDSAVYLCASSRDRNTDTQYFGPGTRLTVL.

This sequence joins TRBV6-5 and TRBJ2-2; TRBD1 matches at 11 bases. The CDR3 is 16 residues long. CDR1 is MNHEY, CDR2 SVGAGI, per germline. V was pared by 4 bases and J by 2 bases, with 3 bases of the junction left unmatched. The CDR3 loop is CASSSWTGGNTGELFF. The CDR3 DNA sequence: TGTGCCAGCAGTTCCTGGACAGGGGGCAACACCGGGGAGCTGTTTTTT.

The rearrangement joins TRBV11-2 to TRBJ2-7, with 7 bases matching TRBD2. J was trimmed by 5 bases and V by 5 bases; bases with no gene match: 12. This CDR3 comprises 15 residues. CDR1 is SGHAT, CDR2 FQNNGV, per germline. CDR3 nucleotides: TGTGCCAGCAGCCCGCCGGGAGGTTCTGTCCACGAGCAGTACTTC. It specifies CASSPPGGSVHEQYF.

The V gene is TRBV19, the J gene TRBJ2-6; D may be TRBD1 (6 bases). Per the germline V gene, CDR1 is LNHDA and CDR2 is SQIVND (reference sequence). This CDR3 is 17 amino acids long. Trimming stripped 10 bases from V and 0 bases from J, with 19 bases between. CDR3 loop: CATTRQDTYSGANVLTF. The CDR3 DNA reads as TGTGCCACTACCCGACAGGATACTTACTCTGGGGCCAACGTCCTGACTTTC.